Listed below are T cell receptor beta chains from one sample, sequenced in a study of cytomegalovirus exposure and HLA in healthy donors. The repertoire was sequenced with immunoSEQ multiplex PCR; TCRdb's copy has only in-frame clones and lacks some. The sample yields more than 90,000 clones, approximately 76% seen once. The sequencing sample was made of PBMCs. These receptors originate from a man aged 40-55 years in good health and CMV-seropositive. CDR3s include the opening cysteine and the closing phenylalanine or tryptophan. The D gene is left open where the match is weak. Clone size, where shown, is once, few, many, or a class for clones that have expanded.

NA	TRBJ2-5	NA	TRBV5-6	CASSLGGSSETQYF	TGTGCCAGCAGCTTGGGCGGTAGCTCCGAGACCCAGTACTTC
NA	TRBJ1-1	NA	TRBV19	CASSIVGQEAFF	TGTGCCAGTAGTATAGTGGGGCAGGAAGCTTTCTTT
NA	TRBJ2-3	TRBD1	TRBV5-4	CASSTGASTDTQYF	TGTGCCAGCAGTACAGGGGCTAGCACAGATACGCAGTATTTT
NA	TRBJ1-2	TRBD1	TRBV5-6	CASSSGQGYYGYTF	TGTGCCAGCAGCAGCGGACAGGGCTACTATGGCTACACCTTC
NA	TRBJ2-5	NA	TRBV28	CASSFRGSSQETQYF	TGTGCCAGCAGTTTTCGAGGGAGTTCCCAAGAGACCCAGTACTTC
NA	TRBJ2-7	NA	TRBV10-3	CAISEDLSRDEQYF	TGTGCCATCAGTGAGGACCTCTCGAGGGACGAGCAGTACTTC
few	TRBJ2-3	TRBD2	TRBV7-3	CASSLIGGGASDTQYF	TGTGCCAGCAGCTTAATAGGCGGGGGGGCATCAGATACGCAGTATTTT
few	TRBJ2-1	NA	TRBV9	CASSSRQGRVNEQFF	TGTGCCAGCAGCAGCCGACAGGGGAGGGTCAATGAGCAGTTCTTC
NA	TRBJ2-3	TRBD1	TRBV5-1	CASSPGQGAADTQYF	TGCGCCAGCAGCCCTGGACAGGGGGCCGCAGATACGCAGTATTTT
once	TRBJ1-2	NA	TRBV29-1	CSVMDRFNYGYTF	TGCAGCGTTATGGACAGATTTAACTATGGCTACACCTTC
few	TRBJ2-7	TRBD1	TRBV6-1	CASSEAGQGFNEQYF	TGTGCCAGCAGTGAAGCGGGACAGGGCTTCAACGAGCAGTACTTC
NA	TRBJ2-5	TRBD2	TRBV2	CASSSASGQETQYF	TGTGCCAGCAGTTCCGCTAGCGGTCAAGAGACCCAGTACTTC
NA	TRBJ1-4	NA	TRBV29-1	CSVEDRLTKRGEKLFF	TGCAGCGTTGAAGATCGACTAACTAAACGAGGTGAAAAACTGTTTTTT
NA	TRBJ1-1	NA	TRBV2	CASRVTGIEAFF	TGTGCCAGCAGGGTTACAGGGATTGAAGCTTTCTTT
NA	TRBJ2-1	TRBD1	TRBV19	CASSIVDRGQGNEQFF	TGTGCCAGTAGTATTGTGGACAGGGGGCAAGGCAATGAGCAGTTCTTC
NA	TRBJ2-3	NA	TRBV5-1	CASSLSQAGDTQYF	TGCGCCAGCAGCTTGTCGCAGGCGGGAGATACGCAGTATTTT
once	TRBJ1-3	NA	TRBV6-6	CASSLVQLPSGNTIYF	TGTGCCAGCAGTTTGGTACAGCTGCCCTCTGGAAACACCATATATTTT
NA	TRBJ1-5	NA	TRBV28	CASSLWAVYSNQPQHF	TGTGCCAGCAGTTTATGGGCAGTTTATAGCAATCAGCCCCAGCATTTT
NA	TRBJ2-1	NA	TRBV20-1	CSARDGEQFF	TGCAGTGCTAGAGACGGTGAGCAGTTCTTC
few	TRBJ2-7	NA	TRBV7-9	CASSSTYEQYF	TGTGCCAGCAGCTCCACCTACGAGCAGTACTTC
NA	TRBJ1-2	TRBD1	TRBV4-3	CASSQGRAGGGGYGYTF	TGCGCCAGCAGCCAAGGGCGGGCAGGGGGCGGAGGATATGGCTACACCTTC
NA	TRBJ2-3	NA	TRBV9	CASSVGETRRDTQYF	TGTGCCAGCAGCGTAGGAGAGACTAGAAGAGATACGCAGTATTTT
NA	TRBJ2-5	TRBD2	TRBV7-2	CASSPHSGKETQYF	TGTGCCAGCAGCCCCCATAGCGGGAAGGAGACCCAGTACTTC
NA	TRBJ2-7	TRBD1	TRBV10-3	CAISERQGWQHEQYF	TGTGCCATCAGTGAACGACAGGGGTGGCAGCACGAGCAGTACTTC
once	TRBJ2-2	NA	TRBV4-1	CASSQRAGELFF	TGCGCCAGCAGCCAGCGGGCGGGGGAGCTGTTTTTT
NA	TRBJ2-3	TRBD2	TRBV10-3	CAISESAGGRADTQYF	TGTGCCATCAGTGAGTCTGCGGGAGGGCGTGCAGATACGCAGTATTTT
NA	TRBJ2-7	NA	TRBV9	CASSVGPLGRDEQYF	TGTGCCAGCAGCGTAGGCCCGCTTGGCCGGGACGAGCAGTACTTC
NA	TRBJ2-1	TRBD1	TRBV6-5	CASSYGTGGDNEQFF	TGTGCCAGCAGTTACGGGACAGGGGGGGACAATGAGCAGTTCTTC
NA	TRBJ2-7	TRBD2	TRBV15	CATGHSGSSDEQYF	TGTGCCACCGGACATAGCGGGAGTAGCGACGAGCAGTACTTC
NA	TRBJ2-1	TRBD2	TRBV11-2	CASSLELAPYNEQFF	TGTGCCAGCAGCTTAGAACTAGCGCCATACAATGAGCAGTTCTTC
once	TRBJ2-1	TRBD2	TRBV5-1	CASSSLAGDEQFF	TGCGCCAGCAGCAGCCTAGCGGGGGATGAGCAGTTCTTC
NA	TRBJ2-5	NA	TRBV28	CASSFPRVQETQYF	TGTGCCAGCAGTTTTCCCAGGGTCCAAGAGACCCAGTACTTC
NA	TRBJ2-6	NA	TRBV7-2	CASSLVGASGANVLTF	TGTGCCAGCAGCTTAGTGGGGGCTTCTGGGGCCAACGTCCTGACTTTC
few	TRBJ1-1	TRBD1	TRBV15	CATSRDRDRVQIVF	TGTGCCACCAGCAGAGATCGGGACAGGGTGCAGATCGTCTTT
NA	TRBJ2-1	TRBD2	TRBV19	CASNGLAGGLSYNEQFF	TGTGCCAGTAACGGACTAGCGGGAGGACTTTCCTACAATGAGCAGTTCTTC
NA	TRBJ2-2	NA	TRBV29-1	CSARQGELFF	TGCAGCGCCAGACAGGGGGAGCTGTTTTTT
NA	TRBJ2-1	TRBD1	TRBV28	CASSLYPGQGDNEQFF	TGTGCCAGCAGTTTATACCCGGGACAGGGTGACAATGAGCAGTTCTTC
few	TRBJ1-5	NA	TRBV7-8	CASSAAGGSGNQPQHF	TGTGCCAGCAGCGCCGCGGGGGGATCAGGCAATCAGCCCCAGCATTTT
NA	TRBJ2-1	NA	TRBV7-7	CASSHGQKAYNEQFF	TGTGCTAGCAGCCACGGACAGAAAGCTTACAATGAGCAGTTCTTC
NA	TRBJ1-5	TRBD1	TRBV6-1	CASSARDRVNQPQHF	TGTGCCAGCAGTGCAAGGGACAGGGTCAATCAGCCCCAGCATTTT
NA	TRBJ1-5	NA	TRBV6-1	CASSERGAGSQPQHF	TGTGCCAGCAGTGAACGAGGGGCCGGGAGTCAGCCCCAGCATTTT
NA	TRBJ1-1	TRBD1	TRBV27	CASSTPGQGGVNTEAFF	TGTGCCAGCAGTACCCCGGGACAGGGGGGTGTGAACACTGAAGCTTTCTTT
NA	TRBJ1-2	NA	TRBV6-5	CASSLLSGRSYGYTF	TGTGCCAGCAGTTTACTTTCGGGTCGTAGTTATGGCTACACCTTC
NA	TRBJ2-6	NA	TRBV5-1	CASSSDSSGANVLTF	TGCGCCAGCAGCTCGGACAGCTCTGGGGCCAACGTCCTGACTTTC
NA	TRBJ2-3	NA	TRBV5-8	CASSRRGTDTQYF	TGTGCCAGCAGCCGGCGGGGCACAGATACGCAGTATTTT
NA	TRBJ2-7	TRBD2	TRBV4-1	CASSQVQRESEQYF	TGCGCCAGCAGCCAAGTCCAGCGGGAGAGCGAGCAGTACTTC
NA	TRBJ2-1	NA	TRBV15	CATSRAQGEQFF	TGTGCCACCAGCAGAGCTCAGGGGGAGCAGTTCTTC
NA	TRBJ2-7	NA	TRBV27	CASRAGQLLSYEQYF	TGTGCCAGCAGGGCGGGACAGTTACTTTCCTACGAGCAGTACTTC
NA	TRBJ2-2	TRBD2	TRBV7-7	CASSLGTIGVLFF	TGTGCTAGCAGCTTAGGGACTATCGGGGTGCTGTTTTTT
NA	TRBJ2-1	NA	TRBV19	CASRATDGSREQFF	TGTGCCAGTAGGGCCACGGACGGGAGCCGGGAGCAGTTCTTC